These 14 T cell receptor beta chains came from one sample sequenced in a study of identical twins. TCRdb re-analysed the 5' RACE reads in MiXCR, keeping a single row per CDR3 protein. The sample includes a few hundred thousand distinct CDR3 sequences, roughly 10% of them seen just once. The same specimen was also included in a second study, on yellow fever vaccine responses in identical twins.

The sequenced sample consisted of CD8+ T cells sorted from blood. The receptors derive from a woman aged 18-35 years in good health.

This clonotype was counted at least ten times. The CDR3 loop reads CASSSNRGAAYEQYF. The CDR3 coding sequence is TGTGCCAGCAGCTCCAACAGGGGGGCCGCCTACGAGCAGTACTTC. The J gene is TRBJ2-7, the V gene TRBV7-9, with TRBD1 matching 8 bases. V trimming: 4 bases; J trimming: 2 bases; junction bases outside the gene matches: 7. The CDR3 has 15 residues. Germline CDR1 SEHNR, CDR2 FQNEAQ (reference sequence).

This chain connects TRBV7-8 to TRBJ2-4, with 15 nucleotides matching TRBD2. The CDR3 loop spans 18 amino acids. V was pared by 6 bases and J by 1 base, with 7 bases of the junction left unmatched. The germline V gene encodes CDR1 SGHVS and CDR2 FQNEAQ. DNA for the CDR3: TGTGCCAGCAGGCCTGGACTAGCGGGAGGGTTGGCCAAAAACATTCAGTACTTC. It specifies CASRPGLAGGLAKNIQYF. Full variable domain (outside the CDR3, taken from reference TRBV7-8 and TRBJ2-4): GAGVSQSPRYKVAKRGQDVALRCDPISGHVSLFWYQQALGQGPEFLTYFQNEAQLDKSGLPSDRFFAERPEGSVSTLKIQRTQQEDSAVYLCASRPGLAGGLAKNIQYFGAGTRLSVL.

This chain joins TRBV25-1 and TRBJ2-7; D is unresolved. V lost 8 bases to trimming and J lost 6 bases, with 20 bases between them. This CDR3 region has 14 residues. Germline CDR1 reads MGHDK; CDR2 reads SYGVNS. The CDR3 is CASVFGATPCEQYF. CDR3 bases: TGTGCCAGCGTCTTCGGAGCGACCCCCTGCGAGCAGTACTTC.

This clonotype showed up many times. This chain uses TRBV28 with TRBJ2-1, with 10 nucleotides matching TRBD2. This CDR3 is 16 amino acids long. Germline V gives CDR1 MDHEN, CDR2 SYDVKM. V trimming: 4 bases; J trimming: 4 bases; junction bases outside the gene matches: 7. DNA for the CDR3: TGTGCCAGCAGTTCTCAAACTAGCGGGGTTTACAATGAGCAGTTCTTC. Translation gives CASSSQTSGVYNEQFF. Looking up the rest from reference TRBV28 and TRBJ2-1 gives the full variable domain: DVKVTQSSRYLVKRTGEKVFLECVQDMDHENMFWYRQDPGLGLRLIYFSYDVKMKEKGDIPEGYSVSREKKERFSLILESASTNQTSMYLCASSSQTSGVYNEQFFGPGTRLTVL.

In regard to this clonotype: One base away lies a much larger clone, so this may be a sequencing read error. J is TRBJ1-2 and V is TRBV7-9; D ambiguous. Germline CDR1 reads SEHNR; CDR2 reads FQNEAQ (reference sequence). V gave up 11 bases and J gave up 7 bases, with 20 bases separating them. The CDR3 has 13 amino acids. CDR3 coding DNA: TGTGCCTGCACCTTCGGACCAGAGCCTGGCTACACCTTC. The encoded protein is CACTFGPEPGYTF.

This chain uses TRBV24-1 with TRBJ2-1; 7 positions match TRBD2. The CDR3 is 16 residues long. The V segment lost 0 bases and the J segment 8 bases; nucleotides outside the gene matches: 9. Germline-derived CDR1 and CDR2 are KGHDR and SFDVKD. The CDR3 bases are TGTGCCACCAGTGATTTGCGAGTGGAGGGAGGGGATGAGCAGTTCTTC. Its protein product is CATSDLRVEGGDEQFF.

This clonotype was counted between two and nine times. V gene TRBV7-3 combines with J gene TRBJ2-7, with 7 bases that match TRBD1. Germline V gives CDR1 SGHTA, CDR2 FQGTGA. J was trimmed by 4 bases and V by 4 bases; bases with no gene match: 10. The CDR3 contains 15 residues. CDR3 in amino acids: CASSSGTGVSYEQYF. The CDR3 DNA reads TGTGCCAGCAGCTCCGGAACAGGGGTCTCGTACGAGCAGTACTTC.

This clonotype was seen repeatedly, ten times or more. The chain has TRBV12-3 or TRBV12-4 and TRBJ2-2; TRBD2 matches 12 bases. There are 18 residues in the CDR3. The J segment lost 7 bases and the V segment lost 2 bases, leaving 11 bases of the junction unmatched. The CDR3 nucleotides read TGTGCCAGCAGTTTAACCCCCCTAGCGGGGGGGCCCGACGGGGAGCTGTTTTTT. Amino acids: CASSLTPLAGGPDGELFF.

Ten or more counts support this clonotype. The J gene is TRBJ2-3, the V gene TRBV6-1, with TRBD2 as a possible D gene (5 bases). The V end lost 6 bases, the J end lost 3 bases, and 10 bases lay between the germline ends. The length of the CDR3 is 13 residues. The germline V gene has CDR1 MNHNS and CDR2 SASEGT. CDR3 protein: CASSPRLTDTQYF. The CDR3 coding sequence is TGTGCCAGCAGCCCCCGACTAACAGATACGCAGTATTTT.

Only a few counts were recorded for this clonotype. The DNA for the CDR3 is TGTGCCAGCAGCTCCTGGTTGGCGGGGCGGGATCACGAGCAGTACTTC. Encoded protein: CASSSWLAGRDHEQYF. The genes are TRBV28 and TRBJ2-7, with D tentatively TRBD2 (6 bases). CDR1 is MDHEN, CDR2 SYDVKM, per germline. Trimming took 6 bases from V and 5 from J, leaving 23 bases between them. The CDR3 loop spans 16 amino acids. Complete variable domain (other parts from reference TRBV28 and TRBJ2-7): DVKVTQSSRYLVKRTGEKVFLECVQDMDHENMFWYRQDPGLGLRLIYFSYDVKMKEKGDIPEGYSVSREKKERFSLILESASTNQTSMYLCASSSWLAGRDHEQYFGPGTRLTVT.

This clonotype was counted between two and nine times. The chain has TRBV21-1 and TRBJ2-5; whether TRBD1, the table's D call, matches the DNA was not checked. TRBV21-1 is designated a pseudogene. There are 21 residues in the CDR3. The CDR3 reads CASSKAGPHTPGEYLRETQYF. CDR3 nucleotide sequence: TGTGCCAGCAGCAAAGCGGGACCACACACCCCAGGGGAGTACTTACGAGAGACCCAGTACTTC.

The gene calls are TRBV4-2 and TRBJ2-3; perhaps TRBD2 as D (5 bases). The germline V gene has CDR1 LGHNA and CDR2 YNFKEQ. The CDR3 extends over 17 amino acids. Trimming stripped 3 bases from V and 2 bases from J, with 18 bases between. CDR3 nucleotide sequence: TGTGCCAGCAGCCAGAAGACCGCCGGCGGACTCACAGATACGCAGTATTTT. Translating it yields CASSQKTAGGLTDTQYF.

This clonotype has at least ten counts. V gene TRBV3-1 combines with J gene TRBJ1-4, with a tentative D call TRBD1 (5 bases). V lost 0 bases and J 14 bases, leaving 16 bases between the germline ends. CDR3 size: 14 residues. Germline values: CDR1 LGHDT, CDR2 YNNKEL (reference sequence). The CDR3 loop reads CASSQEGGVMVLFF. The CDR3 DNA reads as TGTGCCAGCAGCCAAGAGGGAGGGGTAATGGTGCTGTTTTTT.

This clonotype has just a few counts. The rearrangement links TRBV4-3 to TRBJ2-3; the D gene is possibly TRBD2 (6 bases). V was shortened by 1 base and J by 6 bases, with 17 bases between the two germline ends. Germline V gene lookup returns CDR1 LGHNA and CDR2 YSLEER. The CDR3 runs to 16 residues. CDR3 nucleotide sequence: TGCGCCAGCAGCCAAGGACTAGTCAGCTTCACGGATACGCAGTATTTT. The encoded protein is CASSQGLVSFTDTQYF.